The 17 T cell receptor beta chains in this list originate from one sample, sequenced in a study of OX40 agonist ivuxolimab in advanced cancers. Generated by immunoSEQ multiplex PCR, the TCRdb table keeps only in-frame clones and is missing some. In the table there are about 15,000 clones, about 80% of which are singletons. The specimen comprised CD4+ or CD8+ T cells sorted from blood, sampled in a trial of the OX40 agonist ivuxolimab. The source is an adult with an advanced solid tumor such as melanoma, head and neck, liver or kidney cancer.

The genes are TRBV4-3 and TRBJ2-7; D remains ambiguous. The germline gives CDR1 LGHNA, CDR2 YSLEER. V was pared by 1 base and J by 0 bases, with 13 bases between. The CDR3 covers 16 residues. CDR3 bases: TGCGCCAGCAGCCAAGCATTAGGGTCTAGCTCCTACGAGCAGTACTTC. Protein product: CASSQALGSSSYEQYF.

This chain links TRBV11-3 with TRBJ1-5, with D hard to call. Germline loops: CDR1 SGHNT, CDR2 YENEEA. V dropped 4 bases and J dropped 3 bases, with 16 bases sitting between them. CDR3 size: 16 residues. As DNA, the CDR3 is TGTGCCAGCAGCTCCGTGGATGGGAATCCCAATCAGCCCCAGCATTTT. As protein: CASSSVDGNPNQPQHF. Full variable domain (outside the CDR3, taken from reference TRBV11-3 and TRBJ1-5): EAGVVQSPRYKIIEKKQPVAFWCNPISGHNTLYWYLQNLGQGPELLIRYENEEAVDDSQLPKDRFSAERLKGVDSTLKIQPAELGDSAVYLCASSSVDGNPNQPQHFGDGTRLSIL.

The chain links TRBV4-3 to TRBJ1-6, with 10 bases matching TRBD1. V was clipped by 0 bases and J by 10 bases; unmatched bases: 9. This CDR3 region has 17 residues. Germline V lookup: CDR1 LGHNA, CDR2 YSLEER. CDR3 sequence (DNA): TGCGCCAGCAGCCAAGAACCCGGGACAGGGGTATGGTCACCCCTCCACTTT. This codes for CASSQEPGTGVWSPLHF.

The chain uses TRBV5-4 and TRBJ1-4, with unresolved D. The V and J ends lost 0 bases and 8 bases respectively, with 8 bases between them. Germline assignment: CDR1 SGHNT and CDR2 YYREEE (reference sequence). This CDR3 is built from 13 residues. The CDR3 bases are TGTGCCAGCAGCTTGGGCGTTGAAGAAAAACTGTTTTTT. This encodes CASSLGVEEKLFF. Complete variable domain (other parts from reference TRBV5-4 and TRBJ1-4): ETGVTQSPTHLIKTRGQQVTLRCSSQSGHNTVSWYQQALGQGPQFIFQYYREEENGRGNFPPRFSGLQFPNYSSELNVNALELDDSALYLCASSLGVEEKLFFGSGTQLSVL.

The J gene is TRBJ2-1, the V gene TRBV7-8; a weak D match, TRBD1 (6 bases). The CDR3 has 13 amino acids. V lost 5 bases, J lost 9 bases, and 14 bases lay in between. Germline V CDR1 and CDR2: SGHVS, FQNEAQ. The chain's CDR3 is CASSPLGGAEQFF. In nucleotides, the CDR3 is TGTGCCAGCAGCCCCTTAGGGGGAGCTGAGCAGTTCTTC.

The CDR3 DNA reads TGTGCCAGCAGCTGGGGACAGGGGTACTCCTACAATGAGCAGTTCTTC. Its translation is CASSWGQGYSYNEQFF. V is TRBV7-9 and J is TRBJ2-1; 10 positions agree with TRBD1. Germline CDR1 is SEHNR and CDR2 is FQNEAQ (reference sequence). This CDR3 is 16 amino acids long. V lost 4 bases to trimming and J lost 0 bases; unmatched junction nucleotides: 3.

This rearrangement joins TRBV13 to TRBJ1-2; D perhaps matches TRBD1 (6 bases). This CDR3 has 16 residues. V dropped 6 bases and J dropped 5 bases, with 22 bases sitting between them. Germline V gives CDR1 PRHDT, CDR2 FYEKMQ (reference sequence). CDR3 protein: CASSEAPGQEGYGYTF. The CDR3 DNA reads TGTGCCAGCAGTGAAGCTCCGGGACAAGAGGGGTATGGCTACACCTTC.

This chain joins TRBV7-8 and TRBJ2-2; no reliable D call. Trimming cost V 0 bases and J 3 bases, with 2 bases left between them. Germline loops: CDR1 SGHVS, CDR2 FQNEAQ. CDR3 length: 13 amino acids. For the CDR3, the DNA is TGTGCCAGCAGCTTAGCATACACCGGGGAGCTGTTTTTT. Amino acids: CASSLAYTGELFF. Based on the CDR3 plus reference TRBV7-8 and TRBJ2-2, the full variable domain is GAGVSQSPRYKVAKRGQDVALRCDPISGHVSLFWYQQALGQGPEFLTYFQNEAQLDKSGLPSDRFFAERPEGSVSTLKIQRTQQEDSAVYLCASSLAYTGELFFGEGSRLTVL.

The chain uses TRBV7-9 and TRBJ2-3, with TRBD1 identical over 7 bases. The CDR3 has 16 residues. The germline gives CDR1 SEHNR, CDR2 FQNEAQ (reference sequence). The V and J ends lost 4 bases and 2 bases, in that order; junction bases with no gene match: 9. CDR3 sequence reads: CASSYADRDDTDTQYF. CDR3 coding DNA: TGTGCCAGCAGCTACGCAGACAGGGATGACACAGATACGCAGTATTTT. The full variable domain, completed using reference TRBV7-9 and TRBJ2-3, is DTGVSQNPRHKITKRGQNVTFRCDPISEHNRLYWYRQTLGQGPEFLTYFQNEAQLEKSRLLSDRFSAERPKGSFSTLEIQRTEQGDSAMYLCASSYADRDDTDTQYFGPGTRLTVL.

The rearrangement uses TRBV7-2 and TRBJ1-3; no clear D gene. CDR1 is SGHTA and CDR2 is FQGNSA in the germline V gene. The CDR3 is made up of 14 amino acids. V lost 3 bases to trimming and J lost 4 bases, with 10 bases between them. In DNA form, the CDR3 reads TGTGCCAGCAGCTTCCTTGGGTTCGGAAACACCATATATTTT. Its translation: CASSFLGFGNTIYF.

The V call is TRBV2, the J call TRBJ2-7; unclear D gene. There are 12 residues in the CDR3. With 3 bases removed from V and 2 bases from J, the gap between germline ends came to 5 bases. The germline CDR1 and CDR2 sequences are SNHLY and FYNNEI. CDR3 DNA: TGTGCCAGCAGTGACAGGACCTACGAGCAGTACTTC. Translating gives CASSDRTYEQYF.

This clone was seen a single time. This chain uses TRBV13 with TRBJ1-6, with D perhaps matching TRBD1 (5 bases). Trimming stripped 4 bases from V and 9 bases from J, with 19 bases between. There are 16 residues in the CDR3. Germline CDR1 is PRHDT and CDR2 is FYEKMQ (reference sequence). CDR3 nucleotides: TGTGCCAGCAGCTCCGGGGGGGAGGGGCGAGGTTCACCCCTCCACTTT. It encodes CASSSGGEGRGSPLHF.

The rearrangement joins TRBV6-5 to TRBJ1-1, with 8 bases identical to TRBD1. The length of the CDR3 is 14 residues. V dropped 5 bases and J dropped 2; count of bases not matched to a gene: 4. Looked up from germline, CDR1 is MNHEY and CDR2 is SVGAGI. CDR3 region: CASSTGGGNTEAFF. CDR3 nucleotide sequence: TGTGCCAGCAGTACAGGGGGGGGCAACACTGAAGCTTTCTTT.

The chain uses TRBV28 and TRBJ1-5; D is unresolved. The V end lost 5 bases, the J end lost 3 bases, and 11 bases lay between the germline ends. The CDR3 extends over 14 amino acids. The germline V gene has CDR1 MDHEN and CDR2 SYDVKM. The CDR3 DNA reads as TGTGCCAGCAGTAAATTGAGGGCCAATCAGCCCCAGCATTTT. Protein sequence: CASSKLRANQPQHF.

This clone turned up a few times. The V and J genes are TRBV6-1 and TRBJ1-2; no clear D gene. Trimming took off 5 bases at V and 4 bases at J, with 17 bases between the two ends. CDR1 is MNHNS, CDR2 SASEGT, per germline. CDR3 length: 15 residues. DNA of the CDR3: TGTGCCAGCAGTTTTCCCGACCCGAGATTCTATGGCTACACCTTC. Protein: CASSFPDPRFYGYTF.

V is TRBV4-1 and J is TRBJ2-7; D remains ambiguous. Between the trimmed V and J ends, which lost 1 base and 6 bases, there was a span of 16 bases. Per germline, CDR1 MGHRA and CDR2 YSYEKL. This CDR3 is built from 15 residues. The CDR3 region is CASSQVIDLTAEQYF. In DNA, the CDR3 is TGCGCCAGCAGCCAAGTAATAGACCTCACAGCCGAGCAGTACTTC.

The chain carries TRBV5-6 and TRBJ2-3; 8 positions match TRBD1. Trimming took 0 bases from V and 6 from J; bases not matched to a gene: 6. This CDR3 has 15 amino acids. Looked up from germline, CDR1 is SGHDT and CDR2 is YYEEEE. CDR3 protein: CASSLGQGRTDTQYF. CDR3 bases: TGTGCCAGCAGCTTGGGACAGGGGAGGACGGATACGCAGTATTTT.